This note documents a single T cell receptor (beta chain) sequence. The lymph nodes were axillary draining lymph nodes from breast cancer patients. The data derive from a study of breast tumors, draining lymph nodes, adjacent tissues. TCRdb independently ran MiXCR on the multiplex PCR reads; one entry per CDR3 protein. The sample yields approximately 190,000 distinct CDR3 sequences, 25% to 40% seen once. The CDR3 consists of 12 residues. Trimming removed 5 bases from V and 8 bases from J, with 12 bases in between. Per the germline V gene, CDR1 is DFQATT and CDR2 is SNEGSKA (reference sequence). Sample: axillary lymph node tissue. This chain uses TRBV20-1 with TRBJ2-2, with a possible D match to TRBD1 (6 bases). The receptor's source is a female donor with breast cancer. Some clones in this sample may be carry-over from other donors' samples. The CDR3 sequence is CSAVTGTGELFF. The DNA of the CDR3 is TGCAGTGCTGTAACCGGGACAGGGGAGCTGTTTTTT.